One sample yielded the 8 T cell receptor beta chains listed below, sequenced in a study of OX40 agonist ivuxolimab in advanced cancers. TCRdb's copy holds only in-frame clones and misses some; the assay was immunoSEQ multiplex PCR. Of 25,000 to 35,000 clones in the sample, more than 75% were seen once. The sample was CD4+ or CD8+ T cells sorted from blood, taken in a trial of the OX40 agonist ivuxolimab. All receptors derive from an adult with an advanced solid tumor such as melanoma, head and neck, liver or kidney cancer.

This rearrangement joins TRBV27 to TRBJ2-7; either TRBD1 or TRBD2 may supply D (5 bases each). Germline V gene sequence: CDR1 MNHEY, CDR2 SMNVEV (reference sequence). The CDR3 is 15 residues long. The germline V and J ends were trimmed by 6 bases and 2 bases, with 17 bases remaining between them. CDR3 sequence (DNA): TGTGCCAGCAGCCCATCGGGACCAGGGACCTACGAGCAGTACTTC. This sequence encodes CASSPSGPGTYEQYF.

This clone has just one count. The rearrangement links TRBV18 to TRBJ1-2; 11 positions agree with TRBD1. CDR1 and CDR2 (germline): KGHSH, LQKENI. The CDR3 length is 14 residues. V was pared by 6 bases and J by 5 bases, with 5 bases of the junction left unmatched. CDR3 amino acids: CASSPGQGGYGYTF. The CDR3 coding sequence is TGTGCCAGCTCCCCGGGACAGGGGGGATATGGCTACACCTTC.

The rearrangement joins TRBV5-1 to TRBJ2-1, with no clear D. Germline V gene sequence: CDR1 SGHRS, CDR2 YFSETQ. V lost 4 bases and J 1 base, leaving 15 bases between the germline ends. This CDR3 contains 16 residues. The CDR3 sequence is CASSPDMYGSYNEQFF. The DNA of the CDR3 is TGCGCCAGCAGCCCCGACATGTATGGTTCCTACAATGAGCAGTTCTTC.

The V gene is TRBV2, the J gene TRBJ2-7; unclear D gene. The ends were cut back, 3 bases at V and 2 bases at J, with 5 bases in the middle. The CDR3 loop spans 12 amino acids. Germline V gene lookup returns CDR1 SNHLY and CDR2 FYNNEI. The CDR3 DNA follows: TGTGCCAGCAGTGACATAACCTACGAGCAGTACTTC. It specifies CASSDITYEQYF.

The J gene is TRBJ2-7, the V gene TRBV6-1, with D possibly matching TRBD1 (6 bases). The V and J ends lost 1 base and 3 bases respectively, with 10 bases between them. This CDR3 contains 14 residues. Germline V gives CDR1 MNHNS, CDR2 SASEGT. The CDR3 here is CASSEVDRNYEQYF. CDR3 in DNA: TGTGCCAGCAGTGAAGTCGACAGGAACTACGAGCAGTACTTC.

This chain joins TRBV5-1 and TRBJ2-7; D not resolved. This CDR3 is 12 amino acids long. In germline, CDR1 is SGHRS, CDR2 YFSETQ. The germline V and J ends were trimmed by 2 bases and 6 bases, with 9 bases remaining between them. Here the CDR3 reads CASSFTTGEQYF. The CDR3 DNA reads TGCGCCAGCAGCTTCACGACGGGCGAGCAGTACTTC.

This sequence joins TRBV5-8 and TRBJ2-7; TRBD2 aligns across 8 bases. Trimming cost V 6 bases and J 4 bases; bases outside gene matches: 9. The CDR3 consists of 14 residues. Germline V gives CDR1 SGHTS, CDR2 YDEGEE. The CDR3 loop reads CASTKGTRGYEQYF. CDR3 in DNA: TGTGCCAGCACCAAGGGGACTAGGGGTTACGAGCAGTACTTC.

This clone is termed medium-sized. J is TRBJ1-5 and V is TRBV30; a possible D gene is TRBD1 (5 bases). The CDR3 is 17 residues long. In germline, CDR1 is GTSNPN, CDR2 SVGIG (reference sequence). Trimming removed 1 base at V and 9 bases at J, with 25 bases between. The CDR3 nucleotides read TGTGCCTGGAGTGGGGGGAGAGGCCCGGTGGCATCTGGGCCCCAGCATTTT. It codes for CAWSGGRGPVASGPQHF.